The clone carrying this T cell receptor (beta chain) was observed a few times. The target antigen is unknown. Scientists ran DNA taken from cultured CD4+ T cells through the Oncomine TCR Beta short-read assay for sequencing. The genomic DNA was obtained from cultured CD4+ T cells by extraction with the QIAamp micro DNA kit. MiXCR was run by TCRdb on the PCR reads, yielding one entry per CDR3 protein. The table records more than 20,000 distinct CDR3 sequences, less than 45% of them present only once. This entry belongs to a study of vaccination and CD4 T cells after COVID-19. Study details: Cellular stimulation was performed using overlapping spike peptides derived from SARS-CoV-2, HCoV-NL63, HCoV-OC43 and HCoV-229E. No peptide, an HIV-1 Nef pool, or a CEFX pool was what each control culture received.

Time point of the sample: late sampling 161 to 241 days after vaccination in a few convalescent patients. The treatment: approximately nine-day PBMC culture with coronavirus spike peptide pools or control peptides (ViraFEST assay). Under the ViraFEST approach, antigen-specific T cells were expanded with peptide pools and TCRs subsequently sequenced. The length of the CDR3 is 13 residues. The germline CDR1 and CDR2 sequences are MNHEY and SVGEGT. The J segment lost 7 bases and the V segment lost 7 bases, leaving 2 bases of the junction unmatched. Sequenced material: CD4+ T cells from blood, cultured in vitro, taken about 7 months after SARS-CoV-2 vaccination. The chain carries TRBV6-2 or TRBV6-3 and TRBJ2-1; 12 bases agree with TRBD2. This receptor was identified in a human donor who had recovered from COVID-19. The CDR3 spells CASTGLAGNEQFF. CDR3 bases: TGTGCCAGCACTGGACTAGCGGGGAATGAGCAGTTCTTC.